This TCR beta chain came from a study of PD-1 blockade in classical Hodgkin lymphoma. Points from the study as a whole: The baseline diversity of complete responders showed similarity to that of newly diagnosed patients. As was reported, newly diagnosed patients showed lower baseline TCR diversity than healthy donors did.

Time point of the sample: cycle 4 day 1 (C4D1), after 6 weeks of nivolumab. Each patient's relapse followed autologous stem cell transplantation, and brentuximab vedotin exposure varied. After PBMCs were thawed, their CD8+ T cells were isolated by magnetic negative selection. A remark on this clone: Its antigen is not known.

CDR3 length: 14 amino acids. Per germline, CDR1 SGHVS and CDR2 FQNEAQ. Between the trimmed V and J ends, which lost 6 bases and 2 bases, there was a span of 11 bases. The table came from immunoSEQ multiplex PCR; TCRdb's copy has only in-frame clones and leaves some out. The sample holds 8,000 to 8,500 clones; around 80% are singletons and the top ten take about a quarter. The chain has TRBV7-8 and TRBJ1-5; D might be TRBD1 (5 bases). The receptor was isolated from a human donor with classical Hodgkin lymphoma. This sample comprised CD8+ T cells from blood, obtained before the fourth cycle of nivolumab. CDR3 coding DNA: TGTGCCAGCAGAGATAGGGGTGGCAATCAGCCCCAGCATTTT. This sequence encodes CASRDRGGNQPQHF.